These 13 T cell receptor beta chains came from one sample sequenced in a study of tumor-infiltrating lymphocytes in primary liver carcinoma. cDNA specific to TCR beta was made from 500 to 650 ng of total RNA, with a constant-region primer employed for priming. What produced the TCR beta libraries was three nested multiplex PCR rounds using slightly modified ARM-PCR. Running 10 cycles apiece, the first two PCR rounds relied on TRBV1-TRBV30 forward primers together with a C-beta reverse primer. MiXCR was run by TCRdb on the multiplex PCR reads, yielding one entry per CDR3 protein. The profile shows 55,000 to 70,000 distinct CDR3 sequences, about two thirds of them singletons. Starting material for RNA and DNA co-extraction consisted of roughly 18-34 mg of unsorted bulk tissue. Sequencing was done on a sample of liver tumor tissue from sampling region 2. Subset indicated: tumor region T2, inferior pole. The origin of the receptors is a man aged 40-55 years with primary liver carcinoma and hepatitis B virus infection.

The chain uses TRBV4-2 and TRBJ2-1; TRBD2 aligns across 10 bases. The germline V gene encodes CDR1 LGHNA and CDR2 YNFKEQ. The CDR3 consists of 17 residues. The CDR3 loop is CANSQLSGRAVYNEQFF. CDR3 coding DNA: TGTGCTAATAGCCAACTGAGCGGGAGGGCCGTCTACAATGAGCAGTTCTTC.

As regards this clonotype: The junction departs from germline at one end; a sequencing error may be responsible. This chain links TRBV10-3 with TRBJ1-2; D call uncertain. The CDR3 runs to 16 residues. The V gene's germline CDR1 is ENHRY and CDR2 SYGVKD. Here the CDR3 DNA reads TGTGCCACCAGTGGGTCTTTAACAGAGTCACTTATGGGTTACACCTTC. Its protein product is CATSGSLTESLMGYTF.

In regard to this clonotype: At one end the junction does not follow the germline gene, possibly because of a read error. CDR3 in amino acids: CASSLGEGVEIQYF. The CDR3 bases are TGTGCCAGCAGCTTGGGCGAAGGTGTGGAGATCCAGTACTTC. This chain links TRBV7-9 with TRBJ2-5; D not certain. There are 14 residues in the CDR3. The germline V gene has CDR1 SEHNR and CDR2 FQNEAQ (reference sequence).

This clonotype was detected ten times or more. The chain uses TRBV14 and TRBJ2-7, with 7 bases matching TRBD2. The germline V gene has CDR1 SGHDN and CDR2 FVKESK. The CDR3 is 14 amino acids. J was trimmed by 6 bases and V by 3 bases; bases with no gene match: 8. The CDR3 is CASSHRTCGSEQYF. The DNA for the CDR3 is TGTGCCAGCAGCCACCGGACTTGCGGGAGCGAGCAGTACTTC.

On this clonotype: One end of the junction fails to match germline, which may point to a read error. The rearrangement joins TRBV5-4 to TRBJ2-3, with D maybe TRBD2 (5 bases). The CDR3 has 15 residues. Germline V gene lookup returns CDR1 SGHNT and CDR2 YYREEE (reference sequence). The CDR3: CASSIRGVRADTQYF. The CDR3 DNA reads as TGTGCGAGCAGCATTCGGGGAGTAAGGGCAGATACGCAGTATTTT.

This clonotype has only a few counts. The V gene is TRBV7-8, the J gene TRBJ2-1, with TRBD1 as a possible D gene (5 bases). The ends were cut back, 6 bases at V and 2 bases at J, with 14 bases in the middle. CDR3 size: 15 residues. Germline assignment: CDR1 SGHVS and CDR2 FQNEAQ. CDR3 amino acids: CASSIRGRTYNEQFF. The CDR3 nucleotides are TGTGCCAGCAGTATAAGGGGTAGGACCTACAATGAGCAGTTCTTC.

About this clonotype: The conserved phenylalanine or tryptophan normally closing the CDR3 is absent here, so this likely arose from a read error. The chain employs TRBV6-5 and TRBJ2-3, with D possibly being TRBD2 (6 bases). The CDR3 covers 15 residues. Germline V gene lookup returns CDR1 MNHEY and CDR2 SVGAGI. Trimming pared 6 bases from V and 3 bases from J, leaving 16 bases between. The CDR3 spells CASSPRLVGTDTQYS. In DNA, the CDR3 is TGTGCCAGCAGCCCAAGACTAGTGGGAACAGATACGCAGTATTCT.

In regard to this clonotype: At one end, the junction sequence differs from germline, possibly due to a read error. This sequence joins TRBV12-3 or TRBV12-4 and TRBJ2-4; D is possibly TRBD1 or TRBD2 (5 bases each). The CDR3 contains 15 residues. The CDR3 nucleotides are TGTGTCAGCAGTTTAGTCCGGGATGACAGAAACATTCAGTACTTC. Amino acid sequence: CVSSLVRDDRNIQYF.

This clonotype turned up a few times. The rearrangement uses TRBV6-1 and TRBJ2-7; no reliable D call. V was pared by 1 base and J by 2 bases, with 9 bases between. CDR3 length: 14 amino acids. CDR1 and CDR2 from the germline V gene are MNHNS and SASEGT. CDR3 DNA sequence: TGTGCCAGCAGTGAAGTCGGCAGCGCCTACGAGCAGTACTTC. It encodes CASSEVGSAYEQYF.

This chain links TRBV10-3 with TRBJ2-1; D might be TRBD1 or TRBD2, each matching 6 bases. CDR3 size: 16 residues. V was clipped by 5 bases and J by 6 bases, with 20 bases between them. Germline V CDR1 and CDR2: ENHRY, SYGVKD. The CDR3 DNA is TGTGCCATCAGTCCACTGACTAGGGGGAGAACCAATGAGCAGTTCTTC. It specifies CAISPLTRGRTNEQFF.

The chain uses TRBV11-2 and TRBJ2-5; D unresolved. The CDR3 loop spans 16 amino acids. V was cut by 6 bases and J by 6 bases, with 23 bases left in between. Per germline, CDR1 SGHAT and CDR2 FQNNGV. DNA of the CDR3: TGTGCCAGCAGTCATACTCCTGGCGGTGGGAAAAAGACCCAGTACTTC. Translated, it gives CASSHTPGGGKKTQYF.

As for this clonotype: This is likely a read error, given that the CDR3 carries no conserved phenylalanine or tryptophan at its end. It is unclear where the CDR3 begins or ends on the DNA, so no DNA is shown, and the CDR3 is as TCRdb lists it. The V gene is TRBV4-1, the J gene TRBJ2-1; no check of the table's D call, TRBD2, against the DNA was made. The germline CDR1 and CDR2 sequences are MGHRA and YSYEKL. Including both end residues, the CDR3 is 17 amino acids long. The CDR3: CASSPLIPSGSGNEQLS.

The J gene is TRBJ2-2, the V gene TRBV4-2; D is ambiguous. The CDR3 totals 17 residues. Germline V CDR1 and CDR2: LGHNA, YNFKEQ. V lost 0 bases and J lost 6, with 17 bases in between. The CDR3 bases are TGTGCCAGCAGCCAAGACGAGGACGAGCAGTCACCCGGGGAGCTGTTTTTT. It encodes CASSQDEDEQSPGELFF.